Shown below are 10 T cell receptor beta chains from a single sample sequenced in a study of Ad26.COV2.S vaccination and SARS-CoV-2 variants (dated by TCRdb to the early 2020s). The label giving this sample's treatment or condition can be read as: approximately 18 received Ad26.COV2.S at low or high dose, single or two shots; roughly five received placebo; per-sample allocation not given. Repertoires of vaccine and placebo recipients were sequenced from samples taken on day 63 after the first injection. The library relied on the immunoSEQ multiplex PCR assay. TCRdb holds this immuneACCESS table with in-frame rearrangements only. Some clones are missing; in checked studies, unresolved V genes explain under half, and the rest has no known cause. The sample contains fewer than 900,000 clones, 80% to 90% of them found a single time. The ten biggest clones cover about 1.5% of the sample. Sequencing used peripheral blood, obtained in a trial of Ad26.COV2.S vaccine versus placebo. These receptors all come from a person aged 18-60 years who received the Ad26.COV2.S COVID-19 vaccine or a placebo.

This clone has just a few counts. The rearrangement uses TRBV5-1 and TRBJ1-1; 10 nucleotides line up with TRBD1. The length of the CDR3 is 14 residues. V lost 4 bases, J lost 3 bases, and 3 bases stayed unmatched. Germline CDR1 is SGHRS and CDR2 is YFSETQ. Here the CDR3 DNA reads TGCGCCAGCAGCCACGGACAGGGGGACACTGAAGCTTTCTTT. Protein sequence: CASSHGQGDTEAFF.

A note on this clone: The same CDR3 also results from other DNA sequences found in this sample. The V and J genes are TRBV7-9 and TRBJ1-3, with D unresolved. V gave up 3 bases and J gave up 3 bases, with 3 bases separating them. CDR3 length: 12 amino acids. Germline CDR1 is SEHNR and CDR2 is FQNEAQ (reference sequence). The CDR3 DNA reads TGTGCCAGCAGCTTGGGTGGAAACACCATATATTTT. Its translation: CASSLGGNTIYF. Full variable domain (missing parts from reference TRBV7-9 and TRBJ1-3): DTGVSQNPRHKITKRGQNVTFRCDPISEHNRLYWYRQTLGQGPEFLTYFQNEAQLEKSRLLSDRFSAERPKGSFSTLEIQRTEQGDSAMYLCASSLGGNTIYFGEGSWLTVV.

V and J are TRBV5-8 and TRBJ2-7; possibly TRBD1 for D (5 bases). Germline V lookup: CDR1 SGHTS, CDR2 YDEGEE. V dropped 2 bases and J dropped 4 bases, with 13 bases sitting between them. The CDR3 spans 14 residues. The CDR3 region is CASSFSQGRYEQYF. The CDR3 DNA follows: TGTGCCAGCAGCTTCTCCCAGGGAAGGTACGAGCAGTACTTC.

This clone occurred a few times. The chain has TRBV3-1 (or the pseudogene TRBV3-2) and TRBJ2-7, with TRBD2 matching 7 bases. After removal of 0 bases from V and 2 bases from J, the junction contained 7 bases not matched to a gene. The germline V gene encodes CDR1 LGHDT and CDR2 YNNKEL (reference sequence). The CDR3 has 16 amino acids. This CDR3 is CASSQDRLAVTYEQYF. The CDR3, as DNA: TGTGCCAGCAGCCAAGATAGGCTAGCGGTAACCTACGAGCAGTACTTC.

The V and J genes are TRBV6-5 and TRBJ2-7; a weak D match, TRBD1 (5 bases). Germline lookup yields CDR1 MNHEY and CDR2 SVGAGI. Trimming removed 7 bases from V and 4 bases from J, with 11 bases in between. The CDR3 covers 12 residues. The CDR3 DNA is TGTGCCAGCACCTCAGGGTGGTACGAGCAGTACTTC. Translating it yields CASTSGWYEQYF.

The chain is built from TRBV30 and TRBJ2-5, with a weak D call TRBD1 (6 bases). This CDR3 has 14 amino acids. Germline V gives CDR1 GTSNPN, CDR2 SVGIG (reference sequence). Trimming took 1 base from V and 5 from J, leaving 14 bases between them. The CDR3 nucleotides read TGTGCCTGGAGTGCGGACAGCAAGGAGGAGACCCAGTACTTC. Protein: CAWSADSKEETQYF. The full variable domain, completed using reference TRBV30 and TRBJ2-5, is SQTIHQWPATLVQPVGSPLSLECTVEGTSNPNLYWYRQAAGRGLQLLFYSVGIGQISSEVPQNLSASRPQDRQFILSSKKLLLSDSGFYLCAWSADSKEETQYFGPGTRLLVL.

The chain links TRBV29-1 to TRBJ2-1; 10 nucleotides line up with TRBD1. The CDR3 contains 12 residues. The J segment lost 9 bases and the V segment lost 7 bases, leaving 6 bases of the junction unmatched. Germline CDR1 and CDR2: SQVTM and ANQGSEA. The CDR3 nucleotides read TGCAGCGCCCCGACAGGGGGCACTGAGCAGTTCTTC. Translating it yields CSAPTGGTEQFF.

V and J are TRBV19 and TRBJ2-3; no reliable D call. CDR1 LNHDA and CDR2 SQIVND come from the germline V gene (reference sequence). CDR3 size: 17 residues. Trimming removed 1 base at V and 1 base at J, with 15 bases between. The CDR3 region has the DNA TGTGCCAGTAGTATAGTTGACTCTAGGGCGGGCACAGATACGCAGTATTTT. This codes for CASSIVDSRAGTDTQYF.

The CDR3 loop reads CATSTPTGNTEAFF. In DNA form, the CDR3 reads TGTGCCACCAGCACCCCTACAGGGAACACTGAAGCTTTCTTT. V and J are TRBV15 and TRBJ1-1; D might be TRBD1 (5 bases). V was pared by 4 bases and J by 1 base, with 10 bases between. Germline loops: CDR1 LNHNV, CDR2 YYDKDF (reference sequence). This CDR3 is built from 14 residues.

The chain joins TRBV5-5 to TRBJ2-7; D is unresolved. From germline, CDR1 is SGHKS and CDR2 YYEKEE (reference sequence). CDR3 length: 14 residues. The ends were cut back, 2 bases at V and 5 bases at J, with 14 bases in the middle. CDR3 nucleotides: TGTGCCAGCAGCTTTGATGAAGGGTCGCACGAGCAGTACTTC. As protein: CASSFDEGSHEQYF.